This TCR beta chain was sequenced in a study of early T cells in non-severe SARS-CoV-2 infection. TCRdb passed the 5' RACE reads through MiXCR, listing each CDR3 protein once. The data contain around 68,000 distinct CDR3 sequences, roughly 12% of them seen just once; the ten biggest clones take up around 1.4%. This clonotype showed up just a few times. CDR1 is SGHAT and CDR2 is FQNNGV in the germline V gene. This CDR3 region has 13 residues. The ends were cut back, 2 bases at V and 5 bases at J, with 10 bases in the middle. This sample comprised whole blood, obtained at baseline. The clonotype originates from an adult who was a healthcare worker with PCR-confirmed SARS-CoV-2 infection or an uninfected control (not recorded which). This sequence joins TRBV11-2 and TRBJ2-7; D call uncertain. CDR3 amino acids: CASSLRPSDEQYF. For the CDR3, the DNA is TGTGCCAGCAGCTTACGGCCTAGTGACGAGCAGTACTTC.